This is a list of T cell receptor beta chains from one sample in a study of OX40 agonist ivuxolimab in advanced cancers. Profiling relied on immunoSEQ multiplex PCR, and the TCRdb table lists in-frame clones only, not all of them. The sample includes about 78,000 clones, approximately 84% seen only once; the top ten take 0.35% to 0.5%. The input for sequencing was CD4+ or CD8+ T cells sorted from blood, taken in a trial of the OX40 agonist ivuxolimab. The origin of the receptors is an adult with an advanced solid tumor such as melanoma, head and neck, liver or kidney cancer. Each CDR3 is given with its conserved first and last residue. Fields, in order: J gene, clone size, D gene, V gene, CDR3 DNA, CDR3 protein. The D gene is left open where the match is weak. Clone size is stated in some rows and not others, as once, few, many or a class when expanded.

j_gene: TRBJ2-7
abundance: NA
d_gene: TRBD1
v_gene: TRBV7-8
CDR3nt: TGTGCCAGCAGCTACTCCGGGACAGGCTACGAGCAGTACTTC
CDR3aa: CASSYSGTGYEQYF

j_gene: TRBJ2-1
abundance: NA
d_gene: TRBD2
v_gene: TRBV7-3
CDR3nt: TGTGCCAGCAGCCCGCGGGGGGGCGCCCTCAATGAGCAGTTCTTC
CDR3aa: CASSPRGGALNEQFF

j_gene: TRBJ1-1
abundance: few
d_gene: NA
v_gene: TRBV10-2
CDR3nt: TGCGCCAGCCTCGAAGCCCTATTCACTGAAGCTTTCTTT
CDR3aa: CASLEALFTEAFF

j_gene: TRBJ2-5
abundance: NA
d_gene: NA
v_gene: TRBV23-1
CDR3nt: TGCGCCAGCAGTCCCCATCTACTCTCCTTTTACTTC
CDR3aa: CASSPHLLSFYF

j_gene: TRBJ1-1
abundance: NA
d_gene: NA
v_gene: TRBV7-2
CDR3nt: TGTGCCAGCAGCTTTACAGGGTTCACTGAAGCTTTCTTT
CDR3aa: CASSFTGFTEAFF

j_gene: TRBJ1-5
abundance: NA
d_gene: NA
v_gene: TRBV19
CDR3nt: TGTGCCAGTACCGATGCGCCCTGGGGAGCCCAGCATTTT
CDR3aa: CASTDAPWGAQHF

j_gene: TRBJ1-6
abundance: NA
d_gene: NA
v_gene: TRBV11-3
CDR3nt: TGTGCCAGCAGCCCCGGGACTCCTTATTCACCCCTCCACTTT
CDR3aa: CASSPGTPYSPLHF

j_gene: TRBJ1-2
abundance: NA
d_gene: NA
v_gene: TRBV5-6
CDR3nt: TGTGCCAGCAGCCTTTTCAGGGATGGCTACACCTTC
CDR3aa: CASSLFRDGYTF

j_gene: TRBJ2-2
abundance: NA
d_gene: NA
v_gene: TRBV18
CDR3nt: TGTGCCAGCTCCGATAGCCGGTATGGAGCGAACACCGGGGAGCTGTTTTTT
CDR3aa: CASSDSRYGANTGELFF

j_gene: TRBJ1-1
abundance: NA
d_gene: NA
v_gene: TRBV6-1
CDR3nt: TGTGCCAGCAGTGAAGCCGTCGCATCTGAAGCTTTCTTT
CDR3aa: CASSEAVASEAFF

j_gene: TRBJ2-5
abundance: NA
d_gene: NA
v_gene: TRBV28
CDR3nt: TGTGCCAGCAGTTCGCCCGGGCGGGGCCAAGAGACCCAGTACTTC
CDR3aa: CASSSPGRGQETQYF

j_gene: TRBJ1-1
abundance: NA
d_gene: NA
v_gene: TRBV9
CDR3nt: TGTGCCAGCAGCGTAGACAGGAACACTGAAGCTTTCTTT
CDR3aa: CASSVDRNTEAFF

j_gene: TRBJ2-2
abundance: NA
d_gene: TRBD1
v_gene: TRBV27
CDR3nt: TGTGCCAGCAGAAGACAGGGGGCCGGGGAGCTGTTTTTT
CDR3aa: CASRRQGAGELFF

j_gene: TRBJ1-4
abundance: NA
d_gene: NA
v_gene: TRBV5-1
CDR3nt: TGCGCCAGCAGCTTGGAGGCAGGGGCACGAGAAAAACTGTTTTTT
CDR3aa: CASSLEAGAREKLFF

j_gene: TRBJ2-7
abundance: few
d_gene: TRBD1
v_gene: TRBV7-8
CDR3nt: TGTGCCAGCAGCTCGGGGACAGCCTTTACCTCCTACGAGCAGTACTTC
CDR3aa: CASSSGTAFTSYEQYF

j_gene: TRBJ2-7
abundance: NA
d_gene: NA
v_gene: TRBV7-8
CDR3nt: TGTGCCAGCAGCGGCAGGTTAGTGGCCGAGCAGTACTTC
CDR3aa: CASSGRLVAEQYF

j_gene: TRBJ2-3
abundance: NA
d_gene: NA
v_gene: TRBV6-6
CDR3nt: TGTGCCAGCACACAGCGCTTCACAGATACGCAGTATTTT
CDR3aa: CASTQRFTDTQYF

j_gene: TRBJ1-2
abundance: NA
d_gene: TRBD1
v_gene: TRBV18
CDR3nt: TGTGCCAGCTCAACGGGACAGGACTATGGCTACACCTTC
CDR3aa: CASSTGQDYGYTF

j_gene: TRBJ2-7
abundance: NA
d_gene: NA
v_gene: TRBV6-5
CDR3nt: TGTGCCAGCAGTTATCGAGGCAGCCTGCGAGAGCAGTACTTC
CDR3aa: CASSYRGSLREQYF

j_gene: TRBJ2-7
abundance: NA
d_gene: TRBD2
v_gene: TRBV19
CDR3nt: TGTGCCAGTAGTGGGGCTAGCGGGGCCTCCTACGAGCAGTACTTC
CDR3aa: CASSGASGASYEQYF

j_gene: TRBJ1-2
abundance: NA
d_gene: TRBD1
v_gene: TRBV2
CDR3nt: TGTGCCAGCACTCTGACAGGGAACTATGGCTACACCTTC
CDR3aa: CASTLTGNYGYTF

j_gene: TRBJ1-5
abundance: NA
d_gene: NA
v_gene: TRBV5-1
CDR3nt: TGCGCCAGCAGCTTGGACAGGGCTCAGCCCCAGCATTTT
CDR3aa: CASSLDRAQPQHF

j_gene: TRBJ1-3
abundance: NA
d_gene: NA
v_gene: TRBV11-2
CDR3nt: TGTGCCAGCAGCTTTGCAGGGACTGGAAACACCATATATTTT
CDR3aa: CASSFAGTGNTIYF

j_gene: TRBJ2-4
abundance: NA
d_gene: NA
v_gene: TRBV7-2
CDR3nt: TGTGCCAGCAGCTTAGTATTACGGGGGACCAAAAACATTCAGTACTTC
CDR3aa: CASSLVLRGTKNIQYF

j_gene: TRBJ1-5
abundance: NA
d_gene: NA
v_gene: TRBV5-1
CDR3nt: TGCGCCAGCTGTTGGGACGGCAATCAGCCCCAGCATTTT
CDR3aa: CASCWDGNQPQHF

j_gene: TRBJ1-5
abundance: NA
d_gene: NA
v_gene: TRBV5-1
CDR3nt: TGCGCCAGCAGCTTGGTGGTCGGGCAGCCCCAGCATTTT
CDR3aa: CASSLVVGQPQHF

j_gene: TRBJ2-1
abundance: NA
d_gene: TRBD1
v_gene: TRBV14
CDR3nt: TGTGCCAGCAGCCAAGCGGGGACAGGGAAGCAGTTCTTC
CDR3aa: CASSQAGTGKQFF

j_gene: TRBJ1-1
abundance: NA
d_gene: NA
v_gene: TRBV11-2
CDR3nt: TGTGCCAGCAGCACTAGACCTGAGGTTACTGAAGCTTTCTTT
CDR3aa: CASSTRPEVTEAFF

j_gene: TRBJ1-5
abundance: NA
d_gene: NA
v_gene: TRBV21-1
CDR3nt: TGTGCCAGCAGCAAAGCCACAGGGGTTTTCAATCAGCCCCAGCATTTT
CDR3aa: CASSKATGVFNQPQHF

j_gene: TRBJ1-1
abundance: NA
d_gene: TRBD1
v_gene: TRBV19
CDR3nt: TGTGCCAGTAGTGTTACAGGGGGCGCGAGAACTGAAGCTTTCTTT
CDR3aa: CASSVTGGARTEAFF

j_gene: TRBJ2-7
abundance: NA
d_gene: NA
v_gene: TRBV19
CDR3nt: TGTGCCAGTAGTATAGATCGGGGGACCTACGAGCAGTACTTC
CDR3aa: CASSIDRGTYEQYF

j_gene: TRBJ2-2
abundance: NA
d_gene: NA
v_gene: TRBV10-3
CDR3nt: TGTGCCATCAGCGGTGAGGCGGCCGGGGAGCTGTTTTTT
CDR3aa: CAISGEAAGELFF

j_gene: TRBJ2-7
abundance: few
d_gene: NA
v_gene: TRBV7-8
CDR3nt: TGTGCCAGCAGCCCCGAGTTGGGACAAGCCTACGAGCAGTACTTC
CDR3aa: CASSPELGQAYEQYF

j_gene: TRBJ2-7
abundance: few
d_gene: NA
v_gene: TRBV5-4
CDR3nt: TGTGCCAGCAGCCGCGGGACTAGGGGGCTGGAGCAGTACTTC
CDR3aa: CASSRGTRGLEQYF

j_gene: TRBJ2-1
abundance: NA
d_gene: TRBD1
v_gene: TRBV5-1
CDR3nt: TGCGCCAGCAGCTTAGGGACAGGGGGCAACAATGAGCAGTTCTTC
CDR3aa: CASSLGTGGNNEQFF

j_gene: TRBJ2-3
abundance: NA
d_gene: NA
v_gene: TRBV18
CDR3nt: TGTGCCAGCTCACCTTGGGCGGGGAACACAGATACGCAGTATTTT
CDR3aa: CASSPWAGNTDTQYF

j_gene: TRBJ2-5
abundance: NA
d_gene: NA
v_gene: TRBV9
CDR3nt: TGTGCCAGCAGCGTAATGGGTAGTATCACAGAGACCCAGTACTTC
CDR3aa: CASSVMGSITETQYF

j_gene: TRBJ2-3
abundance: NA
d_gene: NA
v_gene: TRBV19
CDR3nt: TGTGCCAGTACCCGGGTGGGGCGCACAGATACGCAGTATTTT
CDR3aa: CASTRVGRTDTQYF

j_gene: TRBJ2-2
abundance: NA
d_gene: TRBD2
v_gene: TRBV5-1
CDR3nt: TGCGCCAGCAGCTTTCTAGCGGGGGTGAACACCGGGGAGCTGTTTTTT
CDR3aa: CASSFLAGVNTGELFF

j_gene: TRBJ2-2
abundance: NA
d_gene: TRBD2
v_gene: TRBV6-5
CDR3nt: TGTGCCAGCAGCCCGCGGGGGGCGGACACCGGGGAGCTGTTTTTT
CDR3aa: CASSPRGADTGELFF

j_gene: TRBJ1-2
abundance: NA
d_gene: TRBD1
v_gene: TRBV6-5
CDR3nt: TGTGCCAGCACCGAGGACAGGGCTGGGGGCGGCTACACCTTC
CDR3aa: CASTEDRAGGGYTF

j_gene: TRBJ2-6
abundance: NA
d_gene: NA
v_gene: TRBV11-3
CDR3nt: TGTGCCAGCAGCTCCGGGGGCGGACGGGGCTCTGGGGCCAACGTCCTGACTTTC
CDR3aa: CASSSGGGRGSGANVLTF

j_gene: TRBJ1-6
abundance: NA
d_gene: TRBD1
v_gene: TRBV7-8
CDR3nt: TGTGCCAGCAGCTTAGCGGGGACAGTTACTTCTAATTCACCCCTCCACTTT
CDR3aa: CASSLAGTVTSNSPLHF

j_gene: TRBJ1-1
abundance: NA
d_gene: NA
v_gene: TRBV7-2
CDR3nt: TGTGCCAGCAGCTTAAGGGCCCTGAACACTGAAGCTTTCTTT
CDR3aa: CASSLRALNTEAFF

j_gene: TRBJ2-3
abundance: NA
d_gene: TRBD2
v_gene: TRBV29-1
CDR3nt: TGCAGCGGGGAGGGATTGGGGACAGATACGCAGTATTTT
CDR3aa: CSGEGLGTDTQYF

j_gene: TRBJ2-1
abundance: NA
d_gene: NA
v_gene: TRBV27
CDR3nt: TGTGCCAGCAGGGTTTACAATGAGCAGTTCTTC
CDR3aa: CASRVYNEQFF

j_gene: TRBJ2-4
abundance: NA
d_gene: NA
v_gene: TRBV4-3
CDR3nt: TGCGCCAGCAGCCAAGAAGCGGACGCCCCGTGGAACATTCAGTACTTC
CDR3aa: CASSQEADAPWNIQYF

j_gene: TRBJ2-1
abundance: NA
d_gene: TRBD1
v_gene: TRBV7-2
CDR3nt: TGTGCCAGCAGCTCGCAGGCCCGGACAGGTCAGTTCTTC
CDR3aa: CASSSQARTGQFF

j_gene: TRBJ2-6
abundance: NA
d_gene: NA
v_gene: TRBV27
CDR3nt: TGTGCCAGCAGTACTTTAGGCTCTGGGGCCAACGTCCTGACTTTC
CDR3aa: CASSTLGSGANVLTF

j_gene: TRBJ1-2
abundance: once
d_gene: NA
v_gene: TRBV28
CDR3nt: TGTGCCAGCAGTTCGGACAGAAGCTACTATGGCTACACCTTC
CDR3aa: CASSSDRSYYGYTF

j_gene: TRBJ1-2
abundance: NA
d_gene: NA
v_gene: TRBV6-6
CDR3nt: TGTGCCAGCAGCCCTCACTATGGCTACACCTTC
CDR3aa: CASSPHYGYTF

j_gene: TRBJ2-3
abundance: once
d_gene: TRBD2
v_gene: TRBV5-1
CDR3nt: TGCGCCAGCAGCCGGACTAGCGCGGGCAAGGATACGCAGTATTTT
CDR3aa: CASSRTSAGKDTQYF

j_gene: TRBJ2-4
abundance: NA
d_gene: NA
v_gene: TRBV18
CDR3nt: TGTGCCAGCTCACGGGCAGGTGAAGGCATTCAGTACTTC
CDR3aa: CASSRAGEGIQYF